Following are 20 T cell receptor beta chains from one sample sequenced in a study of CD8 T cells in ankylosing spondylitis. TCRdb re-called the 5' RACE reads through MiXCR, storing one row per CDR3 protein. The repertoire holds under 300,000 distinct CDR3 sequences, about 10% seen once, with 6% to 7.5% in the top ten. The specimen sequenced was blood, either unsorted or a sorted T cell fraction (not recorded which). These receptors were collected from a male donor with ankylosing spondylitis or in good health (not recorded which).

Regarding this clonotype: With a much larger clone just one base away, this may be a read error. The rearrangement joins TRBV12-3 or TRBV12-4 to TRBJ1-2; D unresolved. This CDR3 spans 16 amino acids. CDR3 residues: CASSLWSTADNYDYTF. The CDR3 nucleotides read TGTGCCAGCAGTTTGTGGTCAACAGCCGATAACTATGACTACACCTTC.

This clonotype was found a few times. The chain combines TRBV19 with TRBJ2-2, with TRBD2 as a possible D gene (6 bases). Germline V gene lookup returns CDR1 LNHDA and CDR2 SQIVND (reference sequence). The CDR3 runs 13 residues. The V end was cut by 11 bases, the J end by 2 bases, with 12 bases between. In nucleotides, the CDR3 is TGTGCCGGACGACTAGGTAACACCGGGGAGCTGTTTTTT. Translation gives CAGRLGNTGELFF.

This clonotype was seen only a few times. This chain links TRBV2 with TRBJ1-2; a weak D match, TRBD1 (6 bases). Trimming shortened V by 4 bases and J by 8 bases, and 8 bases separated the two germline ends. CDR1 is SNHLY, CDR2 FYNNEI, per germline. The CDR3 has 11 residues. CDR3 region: CASSAGTGYTF. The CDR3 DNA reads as TGTGCCAGCAGTGCCGGGACAGGCTACACCTTC. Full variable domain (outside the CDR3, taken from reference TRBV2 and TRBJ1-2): EPEVTQTPSHQVTQMGQEVILRCVPISNHLYFYWYRQILGQKVEFLVSFYNNEISEKSEIFDDQFSVERPDGSNFTLKIRSTKLEDSAMYFCASSAGTGYTFGSGTRLTVV.

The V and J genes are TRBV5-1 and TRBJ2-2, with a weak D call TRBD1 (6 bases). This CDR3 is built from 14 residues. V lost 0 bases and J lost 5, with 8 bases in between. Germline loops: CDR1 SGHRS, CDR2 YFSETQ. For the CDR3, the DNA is TGCGCCAGCAGCTTGGTGGGGGCGACCGGGGAGCTGTTTTTT. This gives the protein CASSLVGATGELFF.

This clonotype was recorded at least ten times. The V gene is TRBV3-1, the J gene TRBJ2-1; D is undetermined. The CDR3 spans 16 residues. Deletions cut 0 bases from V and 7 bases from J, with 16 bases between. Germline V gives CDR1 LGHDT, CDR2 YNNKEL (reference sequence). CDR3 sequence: CASSQDRWLISNEQFF. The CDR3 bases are TGTGCCAGCAGCCAAGATCGGTGGCTAATTTCTAATGAGCAGTTCTTC.

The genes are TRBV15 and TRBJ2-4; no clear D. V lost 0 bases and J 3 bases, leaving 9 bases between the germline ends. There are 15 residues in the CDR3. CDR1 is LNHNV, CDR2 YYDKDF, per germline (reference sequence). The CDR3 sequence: CATSREQRRKNIQYF. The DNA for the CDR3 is TGTGCCACCAGCAGAGAACAGCGCCGCAAAAACATTCAGTACTTC.

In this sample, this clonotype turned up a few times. In nucleotides, the CDR3 is TGCAGTGCTAGATCCGGGGACCCTCTCTACGAGCAGTACTTC. The encoded protein is CSARSGDPLYEQYF. The V call is TRBV20-1, the J call TRBJ2-7; D possibly uses TRBD1 or TRBD2 (5 bases each). Germline V gene lookup returns CDR1 DFQATT and CDR2 SNEGSKA (reference sequence). This CDR3 spans 14 amino acids. V lost 2 bases and J 3 bases, leaving 14 bases between the germline ends.

CDR3 in DNA: TGCAGCGCCGCCAGGGGTATGAACACTGAAGCTTTCTTT. Translating gives CSAARGMNTEAFF. The chain is built from TRBV29-1 and TRBJ1-1; a possible D gene is TRBD1 (6 bases). The CDR3 has 13 residues. CDR1 and CDR2 (germline): SQVTM, ANQGSEA. Trimming removed 7 bases from V and 0 bases from J, with 12 bases in between.

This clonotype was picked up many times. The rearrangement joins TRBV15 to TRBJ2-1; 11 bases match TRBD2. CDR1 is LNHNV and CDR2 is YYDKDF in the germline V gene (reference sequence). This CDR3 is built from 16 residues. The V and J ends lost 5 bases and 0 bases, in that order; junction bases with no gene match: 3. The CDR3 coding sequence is TGTGCCACCAGCGATACTAGCGGGAGCTCCTACAATGAGCAGTTCTTC. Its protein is CATSDTSGSSYNEQFF.

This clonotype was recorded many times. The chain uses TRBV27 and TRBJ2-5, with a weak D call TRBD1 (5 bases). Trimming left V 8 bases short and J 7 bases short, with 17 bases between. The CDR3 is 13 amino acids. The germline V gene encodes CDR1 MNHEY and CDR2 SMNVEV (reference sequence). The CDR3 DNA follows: TGTGCCAGCCGTATCACAGGCTCCACGACCCAGTACTTC. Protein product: CASRITGSTTQYF.

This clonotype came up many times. CDR3 sequence (DNA): TGTGCCAGCAGCCATCTCCGCCGGGCTAGCGGAGACAATGAGCAGTTCTTC. Its protein product is CASSHLRRASGDNEQFF. The rearrangement uses TRBV7-8 and TRBJ2-1; 7 bases agree with TRBD2. Germline V gives CDR1 SGHVS, CDR2 FQNEAQ. V shed 5 bases, J shed 5 bases, and the junction held 15 bases outside the gene matches. The CDR3 sequence is 17 residues long.

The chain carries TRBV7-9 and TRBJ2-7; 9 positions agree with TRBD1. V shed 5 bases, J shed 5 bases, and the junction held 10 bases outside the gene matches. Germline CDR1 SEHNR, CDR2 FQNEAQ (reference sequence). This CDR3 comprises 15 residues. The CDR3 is CASSRDRVSFDEQYF. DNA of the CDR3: TGTGCCAGCAGCCGGGACAGGGTGAGTTTTGACGAGCAGTACTTC.

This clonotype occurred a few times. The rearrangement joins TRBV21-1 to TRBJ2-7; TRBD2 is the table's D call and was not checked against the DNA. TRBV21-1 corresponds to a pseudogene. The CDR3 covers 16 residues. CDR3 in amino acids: CASSKSPEAGVHEQYF. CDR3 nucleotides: TGTGCCAGCAGCAAAAGCCCGGAAGCGGGAGTACACGAGCAGTACTTC.

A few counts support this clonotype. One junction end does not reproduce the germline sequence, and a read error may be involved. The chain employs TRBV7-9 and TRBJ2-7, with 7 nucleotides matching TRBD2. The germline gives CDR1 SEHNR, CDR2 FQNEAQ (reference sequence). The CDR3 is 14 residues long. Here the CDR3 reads CASSFSLAGSHPDF. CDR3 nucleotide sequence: TGTGCCAGCAGCTTTTCGTTAGCGGGTTCTCACCCCGACTTC.

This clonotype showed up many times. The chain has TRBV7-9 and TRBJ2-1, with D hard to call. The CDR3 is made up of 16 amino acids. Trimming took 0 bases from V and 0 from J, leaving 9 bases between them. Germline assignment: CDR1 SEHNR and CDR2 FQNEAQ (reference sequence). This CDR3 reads CASSLASRSSYNEQFF. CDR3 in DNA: TGTGCCAGCAGCTTAGCGTCCAGGAGCTCCTACAATGAGCAGTTCTTC. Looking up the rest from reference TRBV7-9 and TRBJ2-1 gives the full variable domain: DTGVSQNPRHKITKRGQNVTFRCDPISEHNRLYWYRQTLGQGPEFLTYFQNEAQLEKSRLLSDRFSAERPKGSFSTLEIQRTEQGDSAMYLCASSLASRSSYNEQFFGPGTRLTVL.

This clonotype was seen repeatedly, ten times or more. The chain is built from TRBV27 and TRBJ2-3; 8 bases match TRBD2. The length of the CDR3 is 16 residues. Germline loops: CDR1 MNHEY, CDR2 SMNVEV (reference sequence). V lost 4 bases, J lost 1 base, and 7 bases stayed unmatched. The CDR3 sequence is CASSYTSGSGTDTQYF. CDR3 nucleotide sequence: TGTGCCAGCAGTTATACAAGCGGGAGCGGCACAGATACGCAGTATTTT.

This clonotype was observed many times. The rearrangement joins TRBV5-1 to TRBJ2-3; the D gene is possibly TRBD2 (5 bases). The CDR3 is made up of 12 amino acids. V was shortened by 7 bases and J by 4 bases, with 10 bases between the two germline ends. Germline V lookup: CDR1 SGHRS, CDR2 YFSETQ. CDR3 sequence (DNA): TGCGCCAGCGGATCGGAGGCAGATACGCAGTATTTT. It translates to CASGSEADTQYF.

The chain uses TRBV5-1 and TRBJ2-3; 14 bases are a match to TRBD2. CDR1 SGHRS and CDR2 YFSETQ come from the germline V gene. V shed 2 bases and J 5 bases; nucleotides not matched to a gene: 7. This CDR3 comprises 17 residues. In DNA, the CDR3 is TGCGCCAGCAGCTTTACCGGACTAGCGGGAGGAGTAGATACGCAGTATTTT. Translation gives CASSFTGLAGGVDTQYF.

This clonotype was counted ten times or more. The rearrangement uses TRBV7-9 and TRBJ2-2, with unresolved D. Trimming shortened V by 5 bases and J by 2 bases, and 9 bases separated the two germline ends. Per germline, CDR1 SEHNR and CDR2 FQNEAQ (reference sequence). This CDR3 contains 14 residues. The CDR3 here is CASSPRSNTGELFF. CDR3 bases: TGTGCCAGCAGCCCCCGAAGCAACACCGGGGAGCTGTTTTTT.

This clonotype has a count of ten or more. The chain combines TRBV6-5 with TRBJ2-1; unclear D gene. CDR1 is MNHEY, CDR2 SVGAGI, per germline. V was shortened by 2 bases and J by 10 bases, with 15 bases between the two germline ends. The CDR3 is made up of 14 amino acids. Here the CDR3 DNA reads TGTGCCAGCAGTTACCCCCCAGAAGCTGACGAGCAGTTCTTC. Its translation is CASSYPPEADEQFF.